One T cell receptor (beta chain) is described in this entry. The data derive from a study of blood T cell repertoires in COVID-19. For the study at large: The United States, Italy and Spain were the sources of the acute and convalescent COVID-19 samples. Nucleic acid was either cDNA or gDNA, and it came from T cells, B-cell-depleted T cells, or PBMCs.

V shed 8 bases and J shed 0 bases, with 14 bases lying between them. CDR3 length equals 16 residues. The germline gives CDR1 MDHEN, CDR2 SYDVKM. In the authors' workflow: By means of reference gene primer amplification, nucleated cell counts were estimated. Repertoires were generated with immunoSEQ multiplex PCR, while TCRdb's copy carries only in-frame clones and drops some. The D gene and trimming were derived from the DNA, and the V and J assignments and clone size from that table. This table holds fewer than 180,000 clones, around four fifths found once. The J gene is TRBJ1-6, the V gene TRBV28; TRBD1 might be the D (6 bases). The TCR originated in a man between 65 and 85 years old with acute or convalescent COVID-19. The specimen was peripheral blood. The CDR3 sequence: CASDTGLSSYNSPLHF. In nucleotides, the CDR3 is TGTGCCAGCGATACAGGGCTAAGCTCCTATAATTCACCCCTCCACTTT.